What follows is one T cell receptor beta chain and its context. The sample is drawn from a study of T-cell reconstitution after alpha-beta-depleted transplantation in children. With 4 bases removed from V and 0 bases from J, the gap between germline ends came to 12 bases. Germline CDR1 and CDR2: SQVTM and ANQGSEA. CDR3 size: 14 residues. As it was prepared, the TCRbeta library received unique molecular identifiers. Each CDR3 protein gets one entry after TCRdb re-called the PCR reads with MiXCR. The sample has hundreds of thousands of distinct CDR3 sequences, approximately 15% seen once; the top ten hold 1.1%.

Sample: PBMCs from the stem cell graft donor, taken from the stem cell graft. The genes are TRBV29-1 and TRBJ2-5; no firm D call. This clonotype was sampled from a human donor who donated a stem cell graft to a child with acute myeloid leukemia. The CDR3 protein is CSVAAARHQETQYF. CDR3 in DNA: TGCAGCGTTGCGGCGGCCAGACACCAAGAGACCCAGTACTTC.